This is a list of T cell receptor beta chains from one sample in a study of cytomegalovirus exposure and HLA in healthy donors. Data came from immunoSEQ multiplex PCR; TCRdb stores just in-frame clones and leaves some out. The table includes 60,000 to 75,000 clones, roughly 72% detected once. Sequencing used PBMCs. The receptors originated from a woman in her twenties or thirties in good health and CMV-seropositive. Both conserved end residues are part of each CDR3. D genes are given only for firm matches. Size values are once, few and many counts, or a class for expanded clones, and some rows have none.

v_call	j_call	clone_size	d_call	cdr3_aa	cdr3_nt
TRBV5-4	TRBJ2-1	NA	TRBD2	CASSLGLAEYNEQFF	TGTGCCAGCTCGTTAGGACTAGCAGAGTACAATGAGCAGTTCTTC
TRBV7-2	TRBJ2-1	NA	NA	CASSFGLLNEQFF	TGTGCCAGCAGCTTCGGACTACTAAATGAGCAGTTCTTC
TRBV7-9	TRBJ2-7	NA	TRBD1	CASSFPRTGPYEQYF	TGTGCCAGCAGCTTCCCCCGGACAGGGCCCTACGAGCAGTACTTC
TRBV15	TRBJ1-1	NA	NA	CATSSEISAEAFF	TGTGCCACCAGCAGCGAGATTAGCGCTGAAGCTTTCTTT
TRBV5-1	TRBJ2-3	few	NA	CASSLQGTDTQYF	TGCGCCAGCAGCTTACAGGGTACAGATACGCAGTATTTT
TRBV30	TRBJ1-2	NA	NA	CAWRQFYGYTF	TGTGCCTGGAGGCAGTTCTATGGCTACACCTTC
TRBV11-2	TRBJ2-7	NA	NA	CASSLAGVNEQYF	TGTGCCAGCAGCTTAGCGGGAGTCAACGAGCAGTACTTC
TRBV4-2	TRBJ2-7	few	NA	CASSQEPAGDSYEQYF	TGTGCCAGCAGCCAAGAACCAGCGGGTGATTCCTACGAGCAGTACTTC
TRBV29-1	TRBJ1-2	few	NA	CSAGGGPANYGYTF	TGCAGCGCTGGGGGAGGACCTGCTAACTATGGCTACACCTTC
TRBV6-5	TRBJ2-7	NA	NA	CASSLTRTVSYEQYF	TGTGCCAGCAGCCTAACTAGAACGGTATCCTACGAGCAGTACTTC
TRBV18	TRBJ2-1	few	TRBD1	CASSLSGTGGYNEQFF	TGTGCCAGCTCATTATCCGGGACAGGGGGTTACAATGAGCAGTTCTTC
TRBV28	TRBJ1-3	NA	TRBD1	CASWDRSSSGNTIYF	TGTGCCAGCTGGGACAGGTCGAGCTCTGGAAACACCATATATTTT
TRBV7-8	TRBJ2-6	NA	NA	CASSLVRFSGANVLTF	TGTGCCAGCAGCTTAGTACGGTTCTCTGGGGCCAACGTCCTGACTTTC
TRBV6-6	TRBJ1-5	once	NA	CASSTREGNQPQHF	TGTGCCAGCAGTACACGGGAGGGCAATCAGCCCCAGCATTTT
TRBV18	TRBJ1-3	few	NA	CASSAGWTSGEGTIYF	TGTGCCAGCTCTGCCGGCTGGACGTCAGGGGAAGGCACCATATATTTT
TRBV6-5	TRBJ1-1	NA	NA	CASSSYIEAFF	TGTGCCAGCAGCTCTTACATTGAAGCTTTCTTT
TRBV5-4	TRBJ2-7	NA	NA	CASSFADPSREQYF	TGTGCCAGCAGCTTCGCGGATCCCTCGCGGGAGCAGTACTTC
TRBV5-4	TRBJ1-1	NA	NA	CASSLDRKFGTEAFF	TGTGCCAGCAGTTTGGACAGAAAGTTCGGCACTGAAGCTTTCTTT
TRBV6-5	TRBJ2-2	NA	NA	CASSSDRLDTGELFF	TGTGCCAGCAGTTCAGACCGGCTAGACACCGGGGAGCTGTTTTTT
TRBV7-9	TRBJ2-5	NA	NA	CASSLGGTTQETQYF	TGTGCCAGCAGCTTAGGTGGGACAACTCAAGAGACCCAGTACTTC
TRBV25-1	TRBJ1-1	NA	NA	CASSAPRGRNTEAFF	TGTGCCAGCAGTGCCCCGAGAGGGAGGAACACTGAAGCTTTCTTT
TRBV9	TRBJ1-2	NA	TRBD1	CASSVGITGDYGYTF	TGTGCCAGCAGCGTAGGGATAACAGGGGACTATGGCTACACCTTC
TRBV6-5	TRBJ2-7	few	TRBD2	CASSYSLAGVYEQYF	TGTGCCAGCAGTTACAGCCTAGCGGGAGTATACGAGCAGTACTTC
TRBV30	TRBJ2-7	NA	NA	CAWSASEGYEQYF	TGTGCCTGGAGTGCGTCGGAGGGCTACGAGCAGTACTTC
TRBV7-9	TRBJ1-1	few	NA	CASSSSGVAEAFF	TGTGCCAGCAGCTCCTCAGGTGTGGCCGAAGCTTTCTTT
TRBV7-3	TRBJ2-1	NA	NA	CASSESSYNEQFF	TGTGCCAGCAGCGAGAGCTCCTACAATGAGCAGTTCTTC
TRBV29-1	TRBJ2-1	once	NA	CSLHLVGEQFF	TGCAGCCTCCATTTGGTTGGCGAGCAGTTCTTC
TRBV28	TRBJ2-7	NA	NA	CASSLRGYEQYF	TGTGCCAGCAGTTTAAGGGGATACGAGCAGTACTTC
TRBV10-3	TRBJ2-3	NA	NA	CATRAVRSTDTQYF	TGTGCCACGAGAGCCGTGCGGAGCACAGATACGCAGTATTTT
TRBV29-1	TRBJ2-1	NA	TRBD2	CSVEGRLAGGGEQFF	TGCAGCGTTGAAGGAAGACTAGCGGGAGGAGGTGAGCAGTTCTTC
TRBV6-6	TRBJ2-2	once	TRBD2	CATLLAGHTGELFF	TGTGCCACCCTTCTAGCGGGACACACCGGGGAGCTGTTTTTT